This T cell receptor (beta chain) originates from a study of CD8 T cells in ankylosing spondylitis (TCRdb year 2017). About the full investigation: To find TCR variants linked to disease, the study profiled T cell receptor beta repertoires in ankylosing spondylitis patients and healthy donors. In total, the full study cohort was made up of nearly 110 healthy donors and 25 ankylosing spondylitis patients. Peripheral blood was sampled, and synovial fluid was additionally collected from ankylosing spondylitis patients. Study-level results and caveats: Significant enrichment of the disease-linked clones was reported in matched synovial fluid samples from ankylosing spondylitis patients. A CD8+ phenotype was shown by the disease-linked clones, which were found at relatively low frequencies in peripheral blood. Some of the motif variants had been reported before in the synovial fluid and blood of reactive arthritis patients, a finding that suggests common disease-initiation mechanisms. A TCR beta motif of about 8 highly homologous amino acid variants appeared characteristic of blood from ankylosing spondylitis patients.

Its CDR3 holds 20 amino acids, cysteine through phenylalanine. Kept here is only the CDR3 DNA, which spans 60 bases and is read in frame from base 1. From a lookup of the germline V gene, CDR1 and CDR2 are KGHDR and SFDVKD. V loses 3 bases, J loses 0 bases, and the germline ends lie 23 bases apart. Instrument on record: Illumina HiSeq 2500. Quantitative 5'-RACE with molecular barcodes was the method used to prepare the TCR beta libraries. Under the source paper's analysis protocol: A new computational method based on a probabilistic model of VDJ rearrangement was used to identify disease-linked TCR variants. The raw public reads went through TCRdb reprocessing: fastp at Q25, MiXCR clone calling, in-frame beta chains kept. Each entry merges the rows of one CDR3 protein and shows their most common DNA and genes. TCRdb assigned the V and J calls; the authors' analysis was not used. Within this sample are roughly 350,000 distinct CDR3 sequences, with around 8% of them counted one time only. Jointly, the top ten make up approximately 15% of the sample.

As to this clonotype: Its antigen remains undetermined. No base quality values were provided; no much bigger clone lies one nucleotide off.

The chain employs TRBV24-1 and TRBJ2-1, with TRBD2 tentatively as D gene (6 bases match). What was sequenced was blood, either unsorted or a sorted T cell fraction (not recorded which). The sequence derives from a male donor with ankylosing spondylitis. The DNA is TGTGCCACCAGTGATCAAATCGGAGGGCTCGTCCCCAGCTCCTACAATGAGCAGTTCTTC. Protein translation: CATSDQIGGLVPSSYNEQFF.